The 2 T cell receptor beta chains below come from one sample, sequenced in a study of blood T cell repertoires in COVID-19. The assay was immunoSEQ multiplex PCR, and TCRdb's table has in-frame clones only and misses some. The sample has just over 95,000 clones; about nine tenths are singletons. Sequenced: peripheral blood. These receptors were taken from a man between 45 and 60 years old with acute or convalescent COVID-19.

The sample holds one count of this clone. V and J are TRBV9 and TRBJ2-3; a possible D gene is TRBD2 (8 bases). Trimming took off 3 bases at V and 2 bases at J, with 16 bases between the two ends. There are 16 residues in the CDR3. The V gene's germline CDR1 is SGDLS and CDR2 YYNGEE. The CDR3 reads CASSEAGGLVTDTQYF. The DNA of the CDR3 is TGTGCCAGCAGCGAGGCAGGGGGACTAGTCACAGATACGCAGTATTTT.

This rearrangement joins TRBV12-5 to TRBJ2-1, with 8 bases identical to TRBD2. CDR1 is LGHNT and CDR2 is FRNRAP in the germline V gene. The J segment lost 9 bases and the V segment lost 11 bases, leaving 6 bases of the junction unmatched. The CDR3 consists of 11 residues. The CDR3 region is CADGRDVEQFF. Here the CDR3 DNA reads TGTGCTGACGGGAGGGATGTTGAGCAGTTCTTC.